This T cell receptor (beta chain) originates from a study of naive and memory T cell subsets. Study-wide findings and caveats: A few larger clonotypes appeared in naive repertoires, especially CD8, possibly memory cells re-expressing CD45RA.

Trimming removed 1 base at V and 0 bases at J, with 4 bases between. Germline CDR1 DFQATT, CDR2 SNEGSKA (reference sequence). This CDR3 has 14 residues. The beta constant-region primer was an equimolar mix of two oligonucleotides covering TRBC1 and TRBC2. Ligated cDNA was amplified by four rounds of PCR with nested alpha and beta constant-region primers and SP2. Via MiXCR, TCRdb re-called the UMI-ligation and nested PCR reads, giving one row per CDR3 protein. The table records about 90,000 distinct CDR3 sequences, about 11% of them present only once. Points on this clonotype: Its antigen is unidentified.

The chain couples TRBV20-1 to TRBJ2-6; D gene uncertain. The sequence was collected from a human donor in good health. Specimen: naive CD4+ T cells from blood. DNA of the CDR3: TGCAGTGCTAGAGTCCGCTCTGGGGCCAACGTCCTGACTTTC. Its protein product is CSARVRSGANVLTF.